One sample yielded the 28 T cell receptor beta chains listed below, sequenced in a study of control samples from healthy donors and cancer patients. Only in-frame clones appear in the TCRdb table, and some are missing; sequencing was by immunoSEQ multiplex PCR. The sample comprises some 28,000 clones, more than 75% of which are singletons, and about 1.5% rests with the top ten. The specimen sequenced was PBMCs. Receptors originate from a woman aged 40 to 50 with lung cancer.

This clone was counted a few times. The rearrangement joins TRBV5-1 to TRBJ1-2, with D uncertain. The CDR3 is made up of 15 amino acids. In germline, CDR1 is SGHRS, CDR2 YFSETQ. The V gene lost 1 base and the J gene lost 2 bases, with 12 bases spanning the gap. For the CDR3, the DNA is TGCGCCAGCAGCTTGCCTTCGACGGGGAACTATGGCTACACCTTC. This sequence encodes CASSLPSTGNYGYTF.

V gene TRBV6-6 combines with J gene TRBJ1-3; 8 bases agree with TRBD1. The CDR3 is 15 amino acids. J was trimmed by 1 base and V by 7 bases; bases with no gene match: 6. The germline V gene has CDR1 MNHNY and CDR2 SVGAGI (reference sequence). CDR3 loop: CASNRDRGSGNTIYF. The CDR3 bases are TGTGCCAGCAATCGCGACAGGGGTTCTGGAAACACCATATATTTT.

The chain carries TRBV19 and TRBJ1-5; 11 nucleotides align to TRBD1. Germline loops: CDR1 LNHDA, CDR2 SQIVND (reference sequence). CDR3 size: 15 residues. V lost 5 bases to trimming and J lost 5 bases; unmatched junction nucleotides: 5. The CDR3 loop is CASSLWDRGDQPQHF. Written as DNA, the CDR3 is TGTGCCAGTAGTCTCTGGGACAGGGGGGATCAGCCCCAGCATTTT.

This chain joins TRBV5-1 and TRBJ1-4; D is unclear. This CDR3 region has 15 residues. The V end lost 0 bases, the J end lost 0 bases, and 6 bases lay between the germline ends. From germline, CDR1 is SGHRS and CDR2 YFSETQ. CDR3 sequence (DNA): TGCGCCAGCAGCTTGGCAGCTGCAACTAATGAAAAACTGTTTTTT. Its protein is CASSLAAATNEKLFF. Supplemented by reference TRBV5-1 and TRBJ1-4, the full variable domain reads KAGVTQTPRYLIKTRGQQVTLSCSPISGHRSVSWYQQTPGQGLQFLFEYFSETQRNKGNFPGRFSGRQFSNSRSEMNVSTLELGDSALYLCASSLAAATNEKLFFGSGTQLSVL.

The chain is built from TRBV5-6 and TRBJ2-7, with 8 bases lining up with TRBD1. The CDR3 is made up of 11 amino acids. The germline CDR1 and CDR2 sequences are SGHDT and YYEEEE. Trimming removed 4 bases from V and 9 bases from J; junction bases left unmatched: 3. CDR3 sequence reads: CASSDRGRQYF. CDR3 nucleotides: TGTGCCAGCAGCGACAGGGGACGGCAGTACTTC.

The chain combines TRBV11-3 with TRBJ2-2; TRBD2 agrees at 11 bases. With 5 bases clipped from V and 1 base from J, the junction kept 3 bases outside the gene matches. This CDR3 comprises 16 residues. Per the germline V gene, CDR1 is SGHNT and CDR2 is YENEEA. In nucleotides, the CDR3 is TGTGCCAGCAGCCCTGGGACTAGCGGGAACACCGGGGAGCTGTTTTTT. Protein: CASSPGTSGNTGELFF.

The chain uses TRBV11-2 and TRBJ1-5; D is perhaps TRBD1 (6 bases). CDR1 is SGHAT and CDR2 is FQNNGV in the germline V gene. The CDR3 runs to 14 residues. V was trimmed by 3 bases and J by 5 bases, leaving 11 bases between them. In DNA, the CDR3 is TGTGCCAGCAGCTTTAACAGGGAGTATCAGCCCCAGCATTTT. Its translation: CASSFNREYQPQHF.

In its sample, this clone was seen a few times. The genes are TRBV28 and TRBJ2-1; 8 bases are a match to TRBD2. CDR3 size: 17 residues. The germline gives CDR1 MDHEN, CDR2 SYDVKM. V gave up 4 bases and J gave up 0 bases; unmatched junction bases: 8. CDR3 sequence reads: CASSSILAGSSYNEQFF. As DNA, the CDR3 is TGTGCCAGCAGTTCCATTTTAGCGGGGAGCTCCTACAATGAGCAGTTCTTC.

This clone was observed a few times. At the DNA level, this CDR3 is encoded by other sequences in the same sample as well. V is TRBV5-1 and J is TRBJ1-2; D unresolved. Trimming pared 0 bases from V and 4 bases from J, leaving 4 bases between. The germline V gene has CDR1 SGHRS and CDR2 YFSETQ. The CDR3 runs 12 residues. This CDR3 reads CASSLDSYGYTF. CDR3 nucleotides: TGCGCCAGCAGCTTGGACAGCTATGGCTACACCTTC.

The CDR3: CASRLVAGDNYGYTF. CDR3 coding DNA: TGTGCCAGCAGACTGGTAGCCGGCGATAACTATGGCTACACCTTC. The V and J genes are TRBV27 and TRBJ1-2; no reliable D call. V lost 6 bases and J lost 1, with 15 bases in between. The CDR3 extends over 15 amino acids. Germline CDR1 and CDR2: MNHEY and SMNVEV (reference sequence).

The J gene is TRBJ2-3, the V gene TRBV27; 15 bases agree with TRBD2. Germline V gives CDR1 MNHEY, CDR2 SMNVEV (reference sequence). V was clipped by 8 bases and J by 4 bases; unmatched bases: 7. The CDR3 loop spans 16 amino acids. Here the CDR3 reads CASGRTSGGAADTQYF. CDR3 sequence (DNA): TGTGCCAGCGGAAGGACTAGCGGGGGGGCAGCAGATACGCAGTATTTT.

This clone was counted once. The J gene is TRBJ1-1, the V gene TRBV3-1 (or the pseudogene TRBV3-2); D is unresolved. V lost 3 bases to trimming and J lost 1 base, with 9 bases between them. The V gene's germline CDR1 is LGHDT and CDR2 YNNKEL (reference sequence). The CDR3 spans 14 residues. CDR3 sequence reads: CASSHRRQNTEAFF. The CDR3 coding sequence is TGTGCCAGCAGCCATCGCCGACAGAACACTGAAGCTTTCTTT.

In this sample, this clone turned up once. The V and J genes are TRBV25-1 and TRBJ1-6, with a tentative D call TRBD1 (6 bases). V was clipped by 8 bases and J by 8 bases, with 22 bases between them. Germline CDR1 reads MGHDK; CDR2 reads SYGVNS. CDR3 length equals 16 residues. The CDR3 region is CASCPSRTVGDSPLHF. CDR3 nucleotides: TGTGCCAGCTGCCCCAGCAGGACAGTCGGGGATTCACCCCTCCACTTT.

The V gene is TRBV6-4, the J gene TRBJ2-3, with 16 positions matching TRBD2. Germline V gene data show CDR1 as MRHNA and CDR2 as SNTAGT. The CDR3 is made up of 16 amino acids. Trimming removed 3 bases from V and 4 bases from J; junction bases left unmatched: 1. Here the CDR3 reads CASSEGLAGGPDTQYF. CDR3 nucleotides: TGTGCCAGCAGTGAGGGACTAGCGGGGGGGCCAGATACGCAGTATTTT.

The chain links TRBV19 to TRBJ2-1; 12 positions agree with TRBD1. The CDR3 has 15 residues. V shed 7 bases, J shed 5 bases, and the junction held 6 bases outside the gene matches. Germline V gives CDR1 LNHDA, CDR2 SQIVND (reference sequence). The DNA for the CDR3 is TGTGCCAGTACCGGGACAGGGGGCCGACACAATGAGCAGTTCTTC. It translates to CASTGTGGRHNEQFF. Full variable domain (missing parts from reference TRBV19 and TRBJ2-1): DGGITQSPKYLFRKEGQNVTLSCEQNLNHDAMYWYRQDPGQGLRLIYYSQIVNDFQKGDIAEGYSVSREKKESFPLTVTSAQKNPTAFYLCASTGTGGRHNEQFFGPGTRLTVL.

The J gene is TRBJ2-5, the V gene TRBV6-5, with TRBD2 identical over 10 bases. Germline assignment: CDR1 MNHEY and CDR2 SVGAGI. CDR3 length: 15 residues. The trim removed 4 bases at V and 5 bases at J, leaving 7 bases unmatched. DNA of the CDR3: TGTGCCAGCAGTTCCCAAGCGGGGGGGCCGGAGACCCAGTACTTC. This codes for CASSSQAGGPETQYF.

The rearrangement links TRBV7-3 to TRBJ2-2; 7 nucleotides align to TRBD2. This CDR3 region has 17 residues. With V trimmed by 5 bases and J by 4 bases, 13 bases remained unmatched. The germline V gene encodes CDR1 SGHTA and CDR2 FQGTGA. CDR3 sequence: CASSPGGTTSRTGELFF. DNA of the CDR3: TGTGCCAGCAGCCCCGGGGGGACCACCAGCCGCACCGGGGAGCTGTTTTTT.

This rearrangement joins TRBV5-1 to TRBJ1-2, with D possibly matching TRBD1 (6 bases). V lost 7 bases to trimming and J lost 3 bases, with 10 bases between them. The CDR3 length is 12 residues. Germline lookup yields CDR1 SGHRS and CDR2 YFSETQ. CDR3 nucleotides: TGCGCCAGCGCAGGGGTCGACTATGGCTACACCTTC. Translation gives CASAGVDYGYTF.

This clone was detected once. J is TRBJ2-1 and V is TRBV28; possible D gene TRBD2, 5 bases. From germline, CDR1 is MDHEN and CDR2 SYDVKM. The CDR3 is 13 amino acids. V was pared by 3 bases and J by 13 bases, with 16 bases between. The CDR3 region has the DNA TGTGCCAGCAGTTTCCCTAGCAGGAGGAACCAGTTCTTC. Amino acids: CASSFPSRRNQFF.

The V call is TRBV29-1, the J call TRBJ2-1; D may be TRBD1 (5 bases). From germline, CDR1 is SQVTM and CDR2 ANQGSEA. The CDR3 sequence is 13 residues long. The V and J ends lost 3 bases and 5 bases respectively, with 11 bases between them. For the CDR3, the DNA is TGCAGCGTTGATAAGGCAGGGAACAATGAGCAGTTCTTC. Encoded protein: CSVDKAGNNEQFF.

The chain links TRBV3-1 (or the pseudogene TRBV3-2) to TRBJ1-1; the D is unclear. V shed 1 base and J shed 0 bases, with 9 bases lying between them. Germline CDR1 reads LGHDT; CDR2 reads YNNKEL (reference sequence). CDR3 length equals 15 residues. CDR3 sequence reads: CASSQGYFMNTEAFF. The CDR3 bases are TGTGCCAGCAGCCAAGGATACTTCATGAACACTGAAGCTTTCTTT.

This chain uses TRBV4-2 with TRBJ2-2; D is tentatively TRBD1 or TRBD2 (5 bases each). V lost 6 bases, J lost 7 bases, and 9 bases lay in between. Germline CDR1 reads LGHNA; CDR2 reads YNFKEQ. The CDR3 runs to 12 residues. The DNA of the CDR3 is TGTGCCAGCAGGAGGGGAATCGGGGAGCTGTTTTTT. Translation gives CASRRGIGELFF.

The gene calls are TRBV5-1 and TRBJ2-2; D ambiguous. V was cut by 6 bases and J by 7 bases, with 22 bases left in between. Germline V gene data show CDR1 as SGHRS and CDR2 as YFSETQ. The CDR3 is 16 residues long. This CDR3 reads CASKKALNGKFGELFF. Written as DNA, the CDR3 is TGCGCCAGCAAGAAGGCGCTGAACGGTAAATTCGGGGAGCTGTTTTTT.

The CDR3 sequence is CASSLALRAGANVLTF. CDR3 bases: TGTGCCAGCAGCTTAGCGCTGAGGGCCGGGGCCAACGTCCTGACTTTC. The rearrangement links TRBV7-2 to TRBJ2-6; possibly TRBD2 for D (5 bases). Trimming stripped 0 bases from V and 4 bases from J, with 10 bases between. The CDR3 spans 16 residues. Per the germline V gene, CDR1 is SGHTA and CDR2 is FQGNSA.

The chain carries TRBV5-1 and TRBJ1-1; D possibly corresponds to TRBD1 (5 bases). The germline V and J ends were trimmed by 1 base and 4 bases, with 11 bases remaining between them. The CDR3 has 14 amino acids. From germline, CDR1 is SGHRS and CDR2 YFSETQ. CDR3: CASSLTGGSTEAFF. The CDR3, as DNA: TGCGCCAGCAGCTTGACAGGAGGAAGCACTGAAGCTTTCTTT.

The chain recombines TRBV15 with TRBJ2-1; possibly TRBD2 for D (6 bases). CDR1 LNHNV and CDR2 YYDKDF come from the germline V gene (reference sequence). The V end lost 0 bases, the J end lost 9 bases, and 12 bases lay between the germline ends. The CDR3 length is 14 residues. The CDR3 DNA follows: TGTGCCACCAGCAGAGATCGGCGGGGTGGTGAGCAGTTCTTC. It translates to CATSRDRRGGEQFF. The full variable domain, in which reference TRBV15 and TRBJ2-1 provide the parts outside the CDR3, is DAMVIQNPRYQVTQFGKPVTLSCSQTLNHNVMYWYQQKSSQAPKLLFHYYDKDFNNEADTPDNFQSRRPNTSFCFLDIRSPGLGDTAMYLCATSRDRRGGEQFFGPGTRLTVL.

V is TRBV6-5 and J is TRBJ1-1; the D is unclear. Looked up from germline, CDR1 is MNHEY and CDR2 is SVGAGI. The CDR3 runs 15 residues. The V end lost 8 bases, the J end lost 4 bases, and 20 bases lay between the germline ends. The CDR3: CASRFRRADVTEAFF. CDR3 in DNA: TGTGCCAGCCGATTCCGAAGGGCAGATGTCACTGAAGCTTTCTTT.

This chain joins TRBV7-9 and TRBJ2-2, with 8 bases aligning to TRBD1. Looked up from germline, CDR1 is SEHNR and CDR2 is FQNEAQ (reference sequence). The J segment lost 1 base and the V segment lost 4 bases, leaving 2 bases of the junction unmatched. This CDR3 is built from 15 residues. The CDR3 DNA reads TGTGCCAGCAGCTCGGGACAGGTGAACACCGGGGAGCTGTTTTTT. Amino acids: CASSSGQVNTGELFF. Combining the CDR3 with reference TRBV7-9 and TRBJ2-2 gives the whole variable domain DTGVSQNPRHKITKRGQNVTFRCDPISEHNRLYWYRQTLGQGPEFLTYFQNEAQLEKSRLLSDRFSAERPKGSFSTLEIQRTEQGDSAMYLCASSSGQVNTGELFFGEGSRLTVL.